The T cell receptor beta chain described here comes from a study of blood T cell repertoires in COVID-19. About the study: The United States, Italy and Spain supplied acute and convalescent COVID-19 samples. PBMCs, B-cell-depleted T cells, or T cells were the source of the cDNA or gDNA that made up the material.

TCRdb's copy holds only in-frame clones and misses some; the assay was immunoSEQ multiplex PCR. This table holds approximately 210,000 clones, 86% found once. V was clipped by 4 bases and J by 3 bases; unmatched bases: 5. The germline V gene has CDR1 SGHTA and CDR2 FQGNSA. This CDR3 is built from 14 residues. In this sample, this clone turned up once. The J gene is TRBJ2-7, the V gene TRBV7-2; 8 positions agree with TRBD1. The receptor comes from a young man who had recovered from COVID-19. Sequenced input: peripheral blood. CDR3 sequence reads: CASSYRDRFYEQYF. CDR3 DNA sequence: TGTGCCAGCAGCTACCGGGACAGGTTCTACGAGCAGTACTTC.